A single T cell receptor (beta chain) is shown here with its context. The data were taken from a study of T-cell reconstitution after alpha-beta-depleted transplantation in children. The CDR3 loop spans 14 amino acids. Trimming removed 1 base from V and 4 bases from J; junction bases left unmatched: 2. Germline V gives CDR1 GTSNPN, CDR2 SVGIG (reference sequence). For TCRbeta, the library was prepared with unique molecular identifiers. TCRdb used MiXCR to reprocess the PCR reads, holding one entry per CDR3 protein. The table lists about 500,000 distinct CDR3 sequences, over 25% of them singletons. This sequence originates from a human donor who donated a stem cell graft to a child with aplastic anemia. The chain has TRBV30 and TRBJ1-5; 9 bases agree with TRBD1. The material sequenced was PBMCs from the stem cell graft donor, taken from the stem cell graft. DNA of the CDR3: TGTGCCTGGAGTGCCGGGACAGGGAATCAGCCCCAGCATTTT. Protein product: CAWSAGTGNQPQHF. The variable domain in full, with the rest retrieved from reference TRBV30 and TRBJ1-5, is SQTIHQWPATLVQPVGSPLSLECTVEGTSNPNLYWYRQAAGRGLQLLFYSVGIGQISSEVPQNLSASRPQDRQFILSSKKLLLSDSGFYLCAWSAGTGNQPQHFGDGTRLSIL.